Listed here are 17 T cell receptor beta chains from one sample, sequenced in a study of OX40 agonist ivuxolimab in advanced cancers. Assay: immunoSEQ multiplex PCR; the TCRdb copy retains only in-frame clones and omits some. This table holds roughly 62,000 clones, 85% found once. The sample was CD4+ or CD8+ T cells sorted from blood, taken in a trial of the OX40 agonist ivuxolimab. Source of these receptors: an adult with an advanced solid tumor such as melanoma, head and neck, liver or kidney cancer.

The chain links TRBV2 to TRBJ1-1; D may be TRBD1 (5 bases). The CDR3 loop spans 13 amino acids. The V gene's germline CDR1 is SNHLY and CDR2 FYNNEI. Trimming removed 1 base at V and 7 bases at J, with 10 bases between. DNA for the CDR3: TGTGCCAGCAGTGAAGGCAGGGCCGATGAAGCTTTCTTT. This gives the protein CASSEGRADEAFF.

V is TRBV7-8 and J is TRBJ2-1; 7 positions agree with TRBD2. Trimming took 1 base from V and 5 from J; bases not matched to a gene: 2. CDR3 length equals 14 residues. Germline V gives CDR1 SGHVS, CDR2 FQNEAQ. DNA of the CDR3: TGTGCCAGCAGCTTAGTCGGGACTAACAATGAGCAGTTCTTC. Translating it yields CASSLVGTNNEQFF.

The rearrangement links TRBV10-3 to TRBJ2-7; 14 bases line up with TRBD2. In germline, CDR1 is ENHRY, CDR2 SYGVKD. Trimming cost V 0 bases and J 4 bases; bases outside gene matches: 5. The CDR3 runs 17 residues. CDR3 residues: CAISESGLAGGRYEQYF. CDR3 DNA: TGTGCCATCAGTGAGTCAGGACTAGCGGGAGGCCGGTACGAGCAGTACTTC.

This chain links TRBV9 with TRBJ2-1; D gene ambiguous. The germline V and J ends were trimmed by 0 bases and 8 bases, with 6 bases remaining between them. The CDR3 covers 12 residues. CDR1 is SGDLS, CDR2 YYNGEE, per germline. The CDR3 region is CASSVDGDEQFF. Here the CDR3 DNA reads TGTGCCAGCAGCGTAGATGGGGATGAGCAGTTCTTC.

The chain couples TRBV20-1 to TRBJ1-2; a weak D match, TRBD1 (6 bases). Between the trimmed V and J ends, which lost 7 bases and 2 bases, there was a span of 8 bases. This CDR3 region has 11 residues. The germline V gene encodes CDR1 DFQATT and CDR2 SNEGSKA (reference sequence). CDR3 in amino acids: CSGTGNYGYTF. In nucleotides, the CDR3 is TGCAGTGGAACAGGGAACTATGGCTACACCTTC.

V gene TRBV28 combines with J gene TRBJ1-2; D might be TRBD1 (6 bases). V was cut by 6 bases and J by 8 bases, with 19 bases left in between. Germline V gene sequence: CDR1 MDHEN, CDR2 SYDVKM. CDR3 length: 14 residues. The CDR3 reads CASSLLDSARGYTF. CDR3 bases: TGTGCCAGCAGCCTCTTGGACAGCGCGAGGGGCTACACCTTC.

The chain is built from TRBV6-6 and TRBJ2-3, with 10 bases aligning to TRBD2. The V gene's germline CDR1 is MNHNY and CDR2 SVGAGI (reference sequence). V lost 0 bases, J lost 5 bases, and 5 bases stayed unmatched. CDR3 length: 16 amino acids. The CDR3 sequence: CASSYSRLAGVDTQYF. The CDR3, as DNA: TGTGCCAGCAGTTACTCGAGGCTAGCGGGAGTAGATACGCAGTATTTT.

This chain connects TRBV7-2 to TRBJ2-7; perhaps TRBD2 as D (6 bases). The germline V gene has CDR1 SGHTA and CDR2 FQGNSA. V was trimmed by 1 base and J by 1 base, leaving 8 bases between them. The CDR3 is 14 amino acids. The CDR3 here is CASSLGRGSYEQYF. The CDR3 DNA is TGTGCCAGCAGCTTAGGGAGGGGTTCCTACGAGCAGTACTTC.

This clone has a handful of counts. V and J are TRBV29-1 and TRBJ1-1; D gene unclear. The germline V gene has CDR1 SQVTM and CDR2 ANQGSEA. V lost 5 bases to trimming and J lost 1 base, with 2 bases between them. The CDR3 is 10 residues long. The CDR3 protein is CSVWNTEAFF. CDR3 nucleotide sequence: TGCAGCGTTTGGAACACTGAAGCTTTCTTT.

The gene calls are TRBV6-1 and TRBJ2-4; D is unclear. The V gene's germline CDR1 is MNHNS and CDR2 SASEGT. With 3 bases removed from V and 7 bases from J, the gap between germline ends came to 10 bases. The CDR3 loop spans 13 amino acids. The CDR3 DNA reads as TGTGCCAGCAGTGATACGACCCCCAACATTCAGTACTTC. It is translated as CASSDTTPNIQYF.

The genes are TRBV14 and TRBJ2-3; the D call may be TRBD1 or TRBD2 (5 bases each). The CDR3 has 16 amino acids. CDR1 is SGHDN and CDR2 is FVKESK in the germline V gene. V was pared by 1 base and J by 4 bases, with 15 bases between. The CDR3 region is CASSQGLYRRADTQYF. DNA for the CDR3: TGTGCCAGCAGCCAAGGTTTATACAGGCGGGCAGATACGCAGTATTTT.

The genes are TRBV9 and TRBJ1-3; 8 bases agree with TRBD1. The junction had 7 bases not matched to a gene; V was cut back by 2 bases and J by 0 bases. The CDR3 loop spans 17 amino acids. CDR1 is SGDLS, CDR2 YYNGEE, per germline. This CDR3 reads CASSVSTGASSGNTIYF. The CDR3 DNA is TGTGCCAGCAGCGTCTCGACAGGGGCGAGCTCTGGAAACACCATATATTTT.

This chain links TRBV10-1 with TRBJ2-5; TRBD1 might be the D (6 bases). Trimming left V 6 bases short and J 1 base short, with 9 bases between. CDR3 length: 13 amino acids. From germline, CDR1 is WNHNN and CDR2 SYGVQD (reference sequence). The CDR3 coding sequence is TGCGCCAGCAGCGGACAGATCCAAGAGACCCAGTACTTC. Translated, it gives CASSGQIQETQYF.

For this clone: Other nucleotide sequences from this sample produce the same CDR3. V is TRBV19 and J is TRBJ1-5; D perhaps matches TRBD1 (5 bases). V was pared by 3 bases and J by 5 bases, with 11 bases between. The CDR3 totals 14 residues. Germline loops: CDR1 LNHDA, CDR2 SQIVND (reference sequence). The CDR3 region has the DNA TGTGCCAGTAGTATTTGGGACGGTGATCAGCCCCAGCATTTT. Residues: CASSIWDGDQPQHF.

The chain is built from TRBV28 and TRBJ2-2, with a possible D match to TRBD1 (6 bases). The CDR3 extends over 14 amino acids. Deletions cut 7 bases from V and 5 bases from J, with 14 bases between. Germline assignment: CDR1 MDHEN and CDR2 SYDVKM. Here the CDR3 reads CASTKGDRTGELFF. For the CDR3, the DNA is TGTGCCAGCACAAAGGGGGATCGGACCGGGGAGCTGTTTTTT.

The CDR3 here is CASSPRTGTNTEAFF. Here the CDR3 DNA reads TGTGCCAGCAGCCCGCGGACAGGAACGAACACTGAAGCTTTCTTT. This chain joins TRBV11-2 and TRBJ1-1, with 7 nucleotides matching TRBD1. The junction had 7 bases not matched to a gene; V was cut back by 5 bases and J by 1 base. In germline, CDR1 is SGHAT, CDR2 FQNNGV. This CDR3 region has 15 residues.

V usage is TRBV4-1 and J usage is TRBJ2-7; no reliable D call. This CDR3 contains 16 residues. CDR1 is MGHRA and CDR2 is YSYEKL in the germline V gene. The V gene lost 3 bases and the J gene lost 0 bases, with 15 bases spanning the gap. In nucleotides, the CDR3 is TGCGCCAGCAGCCAGAAAGACCCGCTCAGCTCCTACGAGCAGTACTTC. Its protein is CASSQKDPLSSYEQYF.